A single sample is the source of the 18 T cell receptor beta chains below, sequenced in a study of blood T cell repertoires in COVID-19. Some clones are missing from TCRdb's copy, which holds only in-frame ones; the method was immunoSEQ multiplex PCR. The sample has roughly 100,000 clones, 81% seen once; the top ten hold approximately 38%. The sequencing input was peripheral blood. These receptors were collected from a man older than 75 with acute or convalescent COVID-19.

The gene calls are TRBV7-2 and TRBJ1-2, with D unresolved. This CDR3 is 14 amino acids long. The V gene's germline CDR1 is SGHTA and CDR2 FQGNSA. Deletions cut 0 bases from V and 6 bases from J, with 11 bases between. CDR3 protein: CASSLARAVDGYTF. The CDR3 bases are TGTGCCAGCAGCTTAGCGCGGGCGGTCGATGGCTACACCTTC.

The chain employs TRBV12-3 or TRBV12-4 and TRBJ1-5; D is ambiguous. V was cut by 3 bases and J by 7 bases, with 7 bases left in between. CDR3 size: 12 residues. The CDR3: CASSFRVQPQHF. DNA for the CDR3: TGTGCCAGCAGTTTCCGTGTCCAGCCCCAGCATTTT.

CDR3 sequence reads: CASSVAGRGNEQFF. The DNA of the CDR3 is TGTGCCAGCAGCGTAGCGGGCCGGGGGAATGAGCAGTTCTTC. This chain links TRBV9 with TRBJ2-1; a possible D gene is TRBD2 (6 bases). The germline V gene encodes CDR1 SGDLS and CDR2 YYNGEE. Trimming removed 0 bases at V and 7 bases at J, with 11 bases between. The CDR3 contains 14 residues.

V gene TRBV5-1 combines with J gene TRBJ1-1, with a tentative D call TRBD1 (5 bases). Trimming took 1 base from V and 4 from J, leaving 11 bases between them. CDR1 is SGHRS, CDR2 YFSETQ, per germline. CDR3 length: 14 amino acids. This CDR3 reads CASSLKGLVTEAFF. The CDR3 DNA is TGCGCCAGCAGCTTGAAGGGGCTTGTCACTGAAGCTTTCTTT.

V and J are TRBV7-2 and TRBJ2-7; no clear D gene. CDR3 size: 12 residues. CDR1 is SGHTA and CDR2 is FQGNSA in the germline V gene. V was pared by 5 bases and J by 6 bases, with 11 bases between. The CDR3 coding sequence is TGTGCCAGCAGCCCCCGAACGGGCGAGCAGTACTTC. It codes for CASSPRTGEQYF.

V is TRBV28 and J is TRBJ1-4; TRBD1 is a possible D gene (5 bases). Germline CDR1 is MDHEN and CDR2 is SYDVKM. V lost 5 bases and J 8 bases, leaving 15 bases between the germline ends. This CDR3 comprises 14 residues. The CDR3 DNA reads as TGTGCCAGCAGTGGAGGGACGACGATCGAAAAACTGTTTTTT. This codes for CASSGGTTIEKLFF.

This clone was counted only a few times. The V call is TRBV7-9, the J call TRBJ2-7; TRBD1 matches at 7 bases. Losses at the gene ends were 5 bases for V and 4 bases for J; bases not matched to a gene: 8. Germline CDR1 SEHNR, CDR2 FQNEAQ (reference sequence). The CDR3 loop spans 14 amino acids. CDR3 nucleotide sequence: TGTGCCAGCAGCCTCGGGACAGCTACTTACGAGCAGTACTTC. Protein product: CASSLGTATYEQYF.

The chain's CDR3 is CASSSSINEKLFF. The CDR3 region has the DNA TGTGCCAGCTCGTCGAGTATAAATGAAAAACTGTTTTTT. The rearrangement uses TRBV18 and TRBJ1-4; no clear D gene. The V gene's germline CDR1 is KGHSH and CDR2 LQKENI. CDR3 length: 13 amino acids. Trimming stripped 6 bases from V and 5 bases from J, with 10 bases between.

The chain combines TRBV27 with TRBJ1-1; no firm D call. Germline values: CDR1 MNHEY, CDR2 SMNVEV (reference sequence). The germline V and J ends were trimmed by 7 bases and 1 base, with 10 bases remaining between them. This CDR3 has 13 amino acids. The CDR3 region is CASTHTWNTEAFF. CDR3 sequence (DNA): TGTGCCAGCACCCACACCTGGAACACTGAAGCTTTCTTT.

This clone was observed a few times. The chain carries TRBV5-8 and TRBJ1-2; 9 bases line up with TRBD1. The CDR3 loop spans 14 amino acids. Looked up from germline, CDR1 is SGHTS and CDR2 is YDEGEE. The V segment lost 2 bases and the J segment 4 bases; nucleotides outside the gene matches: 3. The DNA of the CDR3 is TGTGCCAGCAGCTTACAGACAGGGGGCTATGGCTACACCTTC. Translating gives CASSLQTGGYGYTF. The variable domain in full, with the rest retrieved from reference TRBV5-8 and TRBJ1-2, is EAGVTQSPTHLIKTRGQQATLRCSPISGHTSVYWYQQALGLGLQFLLWYDEGEERNRGNFPPRFSGRQFPNYSSELNVNALELEDSALYLCASSLQTGGYGYTFGSGTRLTVV.

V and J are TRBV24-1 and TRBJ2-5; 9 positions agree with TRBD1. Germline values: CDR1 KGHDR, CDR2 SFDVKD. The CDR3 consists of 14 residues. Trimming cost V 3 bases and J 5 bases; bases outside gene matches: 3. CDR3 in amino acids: CATSDGQGMETQYF. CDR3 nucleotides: TGTGCCACCAGTGATGGACAGGGGATGGAGACCCAGTACTTC.

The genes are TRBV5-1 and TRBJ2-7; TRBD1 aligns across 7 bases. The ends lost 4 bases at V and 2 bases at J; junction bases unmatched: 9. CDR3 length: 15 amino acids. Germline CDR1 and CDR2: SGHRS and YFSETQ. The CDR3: CASSPGGQPAYEQYF. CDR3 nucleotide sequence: TGCGCCAGCAGCCCTGGGGGACAGCCCGCCTACGAGCAGTACTTC.

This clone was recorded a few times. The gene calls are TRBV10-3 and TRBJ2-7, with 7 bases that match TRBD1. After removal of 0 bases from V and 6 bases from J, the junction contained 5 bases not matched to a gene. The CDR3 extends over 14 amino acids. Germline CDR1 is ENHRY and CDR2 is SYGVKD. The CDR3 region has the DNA TGTGCCATCAGTGAGTCGAATTCAGGGGGCGAGCAGTACTTC. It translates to CAISESNSGGEQYF.

DNA for the CDR3: TGTGCCAGCAGCTTACAGCGGGTCCGTTACAATGAGCAGTTCTTC. Protein product: CASSLQRVRYNEQFF. The chain employs TRBV11-2 and TRBJ2-1; the D gene is possibly TRBD2 (6 bases). From germline, CDR1 is SGHAT and CDR2 FQNNGV. The V end lost 2 bases, the J end lost 4 bases, and 12 bases lay between the germline ends. The CDR3 loop spans 15 amino acids.

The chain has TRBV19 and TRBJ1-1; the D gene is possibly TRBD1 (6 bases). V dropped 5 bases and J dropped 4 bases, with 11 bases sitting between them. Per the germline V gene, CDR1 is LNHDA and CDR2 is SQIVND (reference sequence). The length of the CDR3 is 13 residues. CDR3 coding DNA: TGTGCCAGTAGTTCCCGAGGGGGCACTGAAGCTTTCTTT. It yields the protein CASSSRGGTEAFF.

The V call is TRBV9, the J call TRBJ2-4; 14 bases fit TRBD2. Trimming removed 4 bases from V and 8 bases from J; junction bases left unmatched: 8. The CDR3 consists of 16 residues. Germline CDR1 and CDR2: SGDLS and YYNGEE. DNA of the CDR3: TGTGCCAGCAGCACGAGACTAGCGGGAGGGAGAGACATTCAGTACTTC. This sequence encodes CASSTRLAGGRDIQYF.

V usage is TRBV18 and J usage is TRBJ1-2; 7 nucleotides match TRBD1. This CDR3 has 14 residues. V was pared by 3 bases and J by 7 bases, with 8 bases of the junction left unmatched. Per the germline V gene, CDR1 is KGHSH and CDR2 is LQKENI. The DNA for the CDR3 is TGTGCCAGCTCACCGGGACAGCATCAGGCTGGCTACACCTTC. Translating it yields CASSPGQHQAGYTF. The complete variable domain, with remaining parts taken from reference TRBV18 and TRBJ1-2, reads NAGVMQNPRHLVRRRGQEARLRCSPMKGHSHVYWYRQLPEEGLKFMVYLQKENIIDESGMPKERFSAEFPKEGPSILRIQQVVRGDSAAYFCASSPGQHQAGYTFGSGTRLTVV.

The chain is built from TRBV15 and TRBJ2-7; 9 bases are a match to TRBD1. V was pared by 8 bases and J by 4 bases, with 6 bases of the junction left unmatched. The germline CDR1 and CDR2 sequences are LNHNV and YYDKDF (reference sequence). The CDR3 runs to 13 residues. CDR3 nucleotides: TGTGCCACCCGAAAAGACAGGGGGTACGAGCAGTACTTC. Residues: CATRKDRGYEQYF.